One sample yielded the 32 T cell receptor beta chains listed below, sequenced in a study of T cell responses to AZD1222 COVID-19 vaccine. Profiled with immunoSEQ multiplex PCR; TCRdb holds only in-frame clones, not every one. The profile shows about 110,000 clones, around 90% of them singletons. Source: peripheral blood, taken 28 days after the second AZD1222 dose. These receptors all stem from an adult who received the AZD1222 COVID-19 vaccine.

The genes are TRBV7-6 and TRBJ1-1; D is unresolved. The CDR3 has 14 amino acids. Germline V lookup: CDR1 SGHVS, CDR2 FNYEAQ. V was cut by 1 base and J by 0 bases, with 6 bases left in between. CDR3 amino acids: CASSLEAMNTEAFF. The CDR3 DNA sequence: TGTGCCAGCAGCTTAGAGGCCATGAACACTGAAGCTTTCTTT.

This clone was found once. The CDR3 sequence is CASSLSGQTYEQYF. The CDR3 bases are TGCGCCAGCAGCTTGTCGGGACAGACCTACGAGCAGTACTTC. The rearrangement joins TRBV5-1 to TRBJ2-7, with TRBD1 matching over 7 bases. Per germline, CDR1 SGHRS and CDR2 YFSETQ. V gave up 1 base and J gave up 2 bases; unmatched junction bases: 3. The CDR3 covers 14 residues.

The CDR3 region is CASSLGTGGGNTIYF. DNA for the CDR3: TGCGCCAGCAGCTTGGGGACAGGGGGTGGAAACACCATATATTTT. The V and J genes are TRBV5-1 and TRBJ1-3; TRBD1 aligns across 10 bases. Germline V gene sequence: CDR1 SGHRS, CDR2 YFSETQ. The CDR3 has 15 amino acids. The V and J ends lost 0 bases and 3 bases, in that order; junction bases with no gene match: 0.

For the CDR3, the DNA is TGTGCCAGCAGCTTAGACGGGACAGGGGGCCGTGGCTACACCTTC. Translating it yields CASSLDGTGGRGYTF. The gene calls are TRBV7-8 and TRBJ1-2; 12 nucleotides line up with TRBD1. CDR3 length equals 15 residues. Trimming cost V 1 base and J 7 bases; bases outside gene matches: 4. CDR1 and CDR2 (germline): SGHVS, FQNEAQ.

The chain links TRBV4-1 to TRBJ2-3; 7 bases align to TRBD2. Germline V lookup: CDR1 MGHRA, CDR2 YSYEKL. This CDR3 contains 16 residues. The V gene end was trimmed by 1 base and the J gene end by 2 bases; junction bases not matched to a gene: 6. The CDR3 loop reads CASSQGAGSFTDTQYF. Written as DNA, the CDR3 is TGCGCCAGCAGCCAAGGAGCGGGGAGCTTCACAGATACGCAGTATTTT.

V is TRBV18 and J is TRBJ2-6; the D is unclear. Germline CDR1 and CDR2: KGHSH and LQKENI. The V end lost 2 bases, the J end lost 0 bases, and 8 bases lay between the germline ends. The length of the CDR3 is 16 residues. CDR3 DNA: TGTGCCAGCTCACCAGGAGTCCTCTCTGGGGCCAACGTCCTGACTTTC. Its protein is CASSPGVLSGANVLTF.

This clone was detected once. The chain uses TRBV3-1 (or the pseudogene TRBV3-2) and TRBJ1-6; the D is unclear. This CDR3 has 15 residues. The V and J ends lost 0 bases and 7 bases respectively, with 10 bases between them. Germline V gives CDR1 LGHDT, CDR2 YNNKEL (reference sequence). In DNA, the CDR3 is TGTGCCAGCAGCCAAGAGGGCAGGTCAAATTCACCCCTCCACTTT. Translating it yields CASSQEGRSNSPLHF.

The J gene is TRBJ1-6, the V gene TRBV7-2; D might be TRBD1 (5 bases). With 5 bases removed from V and 6 bases from J, the gap between germline ends came to 17 bases. CDR1 is SGHTA and CDR2 is FQGNSA in the germline V gene. CDR3 length equals 16 residues. The CDR3: CASSTATRALNSPLHF. Here the CDR3 DNA reads TGTGCCAGCAGCACCGCTACCAGGGCCCTTAATTCACCCCTCCACTTT.

This chain links TRBV5-6 with TRBJ2-4, with a weak D call TRBD2 (5 bases). Per the germline V gene, CDR1 is SGHDT and CDR2 is YYEEEE. The CDR3 runs to 15 residues. V lost 4 bases, J lost 0 bases, and 11 bases lay in between. The CDR3 DNA sequence: TGTGCCAGCAGCGTGGTCGGGATAGCCAAAAACATTCAGTACTTC. Translation: CASSVVGIAKNIQYF.

On this clone: At one boundary the junction diverges from the germline segment, which might be a read error. The rearrangement links TRBV7-2 to TRBJ2-2; D remains ambiguous. This CDR3 is 14 amino acids long. From germline, CDR1 is SGHTA and CDR2 FQGNSA. CDR3 region: CASSFATNAGELFF. The CDR3 DNA reads as TGTGCCAGCAGCTTCGCTACGAACGCCGGGGAGCTGTTTTTT.

This chain connects TRBV6-5 to TRBJ2-5; TRBD1 aligns across 9 bases. Germline CDR1 reads MNHEY; CDR2 reads SVGAGI. This CDR3 is 15 amino acids long. Trimming removed 6 bases from V and 5 bases from J; junction bases left unmatched: 10. This chain's CDR3 is CASRATGGGMETQYF. The CDR3 DNA sequence: TGTGCCAGCAGGGCGACAGGGGGAGGTATGGAGACCCAGTACTTC.

The rearrangement joins TRBV3-1 (or the pseudogene TRBV3-2) to TRBJ1-6; no firm D call. The CDR3 extends over 16 amino acids. V was shortened by 4 bases and J by 5 bases, with 15 bases between the two germline ends. Germline V gene sequence: CDR1 LGHDT, CDR2 YNNKEL (reference sequence). In nucleotides, the CDR3 is TGTGCCAGCAGCCTCTTACTTGGCAGCAATAATTCACCCCTCCACTTT. This encodes CASSLLLGSNNSPLHF.

This rearrangement joins TRBV4-3 to TRBJ1-5; 9 nucleotides align to TRBD1. The CDR3 loop spans 18 amino acids. CDR1 LGHNA and CDR2 YSLEER come from the germline V gene. J gave up 4 bases and V 0 bases, and 10 bases lay outside the gene matches. Here the CDR3 reads CASSQDVSRGTGNQPQHF. DNA for the CDR3: TGCGCCAGCAGCCAAGATGTATCCCGCGGGACAGGGAATCAGCCCCAGCATTTT.

The chain couples TRBV19 to TRBJ1-2; TRBD1 matches at 8 bases. The V and J ends lost 5 bases and 6 bases, in that order; junction bases with no gene match: 5. Germline V gives CDR1 LNHDA, CDR2 SQIVND (reference sequence). The CDR3 sequence is 13 residues long. The chain's CDR3 is CASSLVDRDGYTF. The CDR3 coding sequence is TGTGCCAGTAGTCTCGTGGACAGGGATGGCTACACCTTC.

This clone was counted a few times. The chain joins TRBV2 to TRBJ1-2, with a possible D match to TRBD1 (6 bases). V lost 5 bases to trimming and J lost 4 bases, with 14 bases between them. The CDR3 runs 14 residues. CDR1 and CDR2 (germline): SNHLY, FYNNEI. The CDR3 is CASSYTGPFYGYTF. The CDR3, as DNA: TGTGCCAGCAGTTACACAGGGCCCTTCTATGGCTACACCTTC.

The chain recombines TRBV5-1 with TRBJ2-5, with 12 bases matching TRBD2. There are 17 residues in the CDR3. CDR1 and CDR2 (germline): SGHRS, YFSETQ. Trimming cost V 7 bases and J 5 bases; bases outside gene matches: 15. CDR3 bases: TGCGCCAGCTGTCAGGGGCTGACTAGCGGGGGCTCGGAGACCCAGTACTTC. It encodes CASCQGLTSGGSETQYF. The variable domain in full, with the rest retrieved from reference TRBV5-1 and TRBJ2-5, is KAGVTQTPRYLIKTRGQQVTLSCSPISGHRSVSWYQQTPGQGLQFLFEYFSETQRNKGNFPGRFSGRQFSNSRSEMNVSTLELGDSALYLCASCQGLTSGGSETQYFGPGTRLLVL.

This rearrangement joins TRBV9 to TRBJ2-7, with D possibly matching TRBD1 (6 bases). Germline loops: CDR1 SGDLS, CDR2 YYNGEE. This CDR3 spans 14 amino acids. Trimming shortened V by 4 bases and J by 4 bases, and 15 bases separated the two germline ends. CDR3: CASSLGQSLYEQYF. CDR3 in DNA: TGTGCCAGCAGCTTGGGACAATCCCTTTACGAGCAGTACTTC.

The chain is built from TRBV7-3 and TRBJ2-1, with 12 bases that match TRBD2. The ends lost 1 base at V and 6 bases at J; junction bases unmatched: 7. The germline gives CDR1 SGHTA, CDR2 FQGTGA. The CDR3 length is 17 residues. As DNA, the CDR3 is TGTGCCAGCAGCTTAAGTGGCCTAGCGGGGGGGAGCAATGAGCAGTTCTTC. It specifies CASSLSGLAGGSNEQFF.

This chain links TRBV7-2 with TRBJ2-1; D may correspond to TRBD1 or TRBD2 (6 bases each). This CDR3 spans 17 amino acids. The germline CDR1 and CDR2 sequences are SGHTA and FQGNSA. Trimming removed 5 bases from V and 4 bases from J, with 21 bases in between. DNA of the CDR3: TGTGCCAGCAGCAGACTCGGGGGCGCGGCGGGATACAATGAGCAGTTCTTC. Its protein is CASSRLGGAAGYNEQFF.

This sequence joins TRBV7-3 and TRBJ2-2; D is possibly TRBD2 (6 bases). The CDR3 loop spans 14 amino acids. Per germline, CDR1 SGHTA and CDR2 FQGTGA. Trimming took 6 bases from V and 0 from J, leaving 8 bases between them. The CDR3 DNA sequence: TGTGCCAGCAGGCGGGATTCGAACACCGGGGAGCTGTTTTTT. Protein: CASRRDSNTGELFF.

The genes are TRBV7-5 and TRBJ2-7; the table assigns TRBD1, which was not confirmed against the DNA. TRBV7-5 is tagged as a pseudogene. The CDR3 length is 15 residues. Written as DNA, the CDR3 is TGTGCCAGAAGCTTAGGAACAGGGGGGGTCTACGAGCAGTACTTC. Its translation: CARSLGTGGVYEQYF.

This clone was counted once. The chain combines TRBV7-6 with TRBJ2-3; no reliable D call. CDR1 SGHVS and CDR2 FNYEAQ come from the germline V gene. With 11 bases removed from V and 6 bases from J, the gap between germline ends came to 12 bases. There are 11 residues in the CDR3. The CDR3 loop is CAASEWDTQYF. The CDR3 region has the DNA TGTGCCGCCTCCGAGTGGGATACGCAGTATTTT.

The chain employs TRBV12-3 or TRBV12-4 and TRBJ1-1; no clear D gene. V was clipped by 3 bases and J by 6 bases, with 5 bases between them. The CDR3 covers 11 residues. For the CDR3, the DNA is TGTGCCAGCAGTTTCATGGCTGAAGCTTTCTTT. Its translation is CASSFMAEAFF.

The rearrangement links TRBV4-1 to TRBJ2-7, with D hard to call. The CDR3 spans 15 residues. V was cut by 0 bases and J by 3 bases, with 12 bases left in between. Per the germline V gene, CDR1 is MGHRA and CDR2 is YSYEKL. Here the CDR3 reads CASSQDGSGIYEQYF. CDR3 coding DNA: TGCGCCAGCAGCCAAGATGGATCAGGAATCTACGAGCAGTACTTC.

This clone was found a few times. V is TRBV28 and J is TRBJ1-2; 9 bases fit TRBD1. This CDR3 is built from 18 residues. Germline-derived CDR1 and CDR2 are MDHEN and SYDVKM. Trimming removed 7 bases from V and 4 bases from J; junction bases left unmatched: 19. CDR3 sequence (DNA): TGTGCCAGCACCTCCCCGCTGGGACAGGGAAGGAGTCTCTATGGCTACACCTTC. Its translation is CASTSPLGQGRSLYGYTF.

V and J are TRBV6-2 or TRBV6-3 and TRBJ1-2; 9 bases agree with TRBD1. Germline V gene lookup returns CDR1 MNHEY and CDR2 SVGEGT. The CDR3 totals 15 residues. The V gene end was trimmed by 2 bases and the J gene end by 8 bases; junction bases not matched to a gene: 9. CDR3 DNA: TGTGCCAGCAGTTACGGTTTAACAGGGGGCCGCGGCTACACCTTC. Residues: CASSYGLTGGRGYTF.

The rearrangement links TRBV7-2 to TRBJ1-5, with D unresolved. V was cut by 1 base and J by 0 bases, with 7 bases left in between. CDR1 is SGHTA and CDR2 is FQGNSA in the germline V gene. There are 15 residues in the CDR3. DNA for the CDR3: TGTGCCAGCAGCTTAGTAACCAATAGCAATCAGCCCCAGCATTTT. Translated: CASSLVTNSNQPQHF.

The V and J genes are TRBV6-5 and TRBJ2-7; tentatively, D is TRBD1 (5 bases). Germline V CDR1 and CDR2: MNHEY, SVGAGI. V lost 7 bases and J 4 bases, leaving 11 bases between the germline ends. The CDR3 runs to 12 residues. CDR3 in DNA: TGTGCCAGCACTGGGGCTGCATACGAGCAGTACTTC. It is translated as CASTGAAYEQYF.

The CDR3 protein is CASSVDTGSNYGYTF. As DNA, the CDR3 is TGTGCCAGCAGCGTAGATACGGGTTCTAACTATGGCTACACCTTC. The chain uses TRBV9 and TRBJ1-2, with D uncertain. V lost 0 bases, J lost 0 bases, and 9 bases lay in between. Germline lookup yields CDR1 SGDLS and CDR2 YYNGEE. This CDR3 is 15 amino acids long. Combining the CDR3 with reference TRBV9 and TRBJ1-2 gives the whole variable domain DSGVTQTPKHLITATGQRVTLRCSPRSGDLSVYWYQQSLDQGLQFLIQYYNGEERAKGNILERFSAQQFPDLHSELNLSSLELGDSALYFCASSVDTGSNYGYTFGSGTRLTVV.

The genes are TRBV5-1 and TRBJ2-6, with D unresolved. Germline V gives CDR1 SGHRS, CDR2 YFSETQ. The ends were cut back, 5 bases at V and 1 base at J, with 13 bases in the middle. The length of the CDR3 is 16 residues. CDR3 DNA: TGCGCCAGCAGTCCCCAACCTATTTCTGGGGCCAACGTCCTGACTTTC. It yields the protein CASSPQPISGANVLTF.

This chain connects TRBV2 to TRBJ2-2; D possibly corresponds to TRBD2 (6 bases). Looked up from germline, CDR1 is SNHLY and CDR2 is FYNNEI. Trimming took 3 bases from V and 3 from J, leaving 11 bases between them. The CDR3 consists of 15 residues. The DNA for the CDR3 is TGTGCCAGCAGTGAGTGGGGGGAAGACACCGGGGAGCTGTTTTTT. Translation gives CASSEWGEDTGELFF.

V usage is TRBV10-1 and J usage is TRBJ1-5, with D unresolved. The CDR3 spans 14 residues. Between the trimmed V and J ends, which lost 3 bases and 0 bases, there was a span of 6 bases. Looked up from germline, CDR1 is WNHNN and CDR2 is SYGVQD (reference sequence). The CDR3 protein is CASSDWNSNQPQHF. The CDR3 region has the DNA TGCGCCAGCAGTGATTGGAATAGCAATCAGCCCCAGCATTTT.